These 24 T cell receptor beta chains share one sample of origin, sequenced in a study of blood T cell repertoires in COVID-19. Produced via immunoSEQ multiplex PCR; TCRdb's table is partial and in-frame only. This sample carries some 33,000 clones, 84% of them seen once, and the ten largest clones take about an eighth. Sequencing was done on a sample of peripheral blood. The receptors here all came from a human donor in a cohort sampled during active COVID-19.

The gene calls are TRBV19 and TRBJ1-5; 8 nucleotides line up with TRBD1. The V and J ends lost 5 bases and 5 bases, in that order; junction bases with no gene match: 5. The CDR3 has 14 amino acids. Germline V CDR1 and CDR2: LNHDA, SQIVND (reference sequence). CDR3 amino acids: CASSLGQGHQPQHF. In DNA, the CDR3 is TGTGCCAGTAGTCTTGGACAGGGCCATCAGCCCCAGCATTTT.

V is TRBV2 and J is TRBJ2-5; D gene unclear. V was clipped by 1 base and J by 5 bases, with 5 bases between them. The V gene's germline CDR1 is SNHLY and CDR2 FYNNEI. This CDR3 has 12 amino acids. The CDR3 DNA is TGTGCCAGCAGTGAAGGGCGGGAGACCCAGTACTTC. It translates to CASSEGRETQYF.

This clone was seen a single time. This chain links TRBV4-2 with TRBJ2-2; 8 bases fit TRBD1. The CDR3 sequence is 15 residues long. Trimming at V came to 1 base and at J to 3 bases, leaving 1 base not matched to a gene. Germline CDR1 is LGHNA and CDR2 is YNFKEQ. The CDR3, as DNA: TGTGCCAGCAGCCAAGGGACAGGGTACACCGGGGAGCTGTTTTTT. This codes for CASSQGTGYTGELFF.

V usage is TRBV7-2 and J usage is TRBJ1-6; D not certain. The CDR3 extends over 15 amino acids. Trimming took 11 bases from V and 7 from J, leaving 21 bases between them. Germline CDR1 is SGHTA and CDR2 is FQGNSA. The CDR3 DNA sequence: TGTGCCTCCGCCCCTCCGCCGGCGGGAAATTCACCCCTCCACTTT. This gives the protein CASAPPPAGNSPLHF.

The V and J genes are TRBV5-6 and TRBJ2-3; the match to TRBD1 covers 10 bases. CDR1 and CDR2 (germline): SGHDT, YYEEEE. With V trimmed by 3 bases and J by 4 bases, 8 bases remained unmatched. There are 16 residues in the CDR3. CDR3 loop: CASSWGQGIMADTQYF. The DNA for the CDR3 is TGTGCCAGCAGCTGGGGACAGGGGATAATGGCAGATACGCAGTATTTT.

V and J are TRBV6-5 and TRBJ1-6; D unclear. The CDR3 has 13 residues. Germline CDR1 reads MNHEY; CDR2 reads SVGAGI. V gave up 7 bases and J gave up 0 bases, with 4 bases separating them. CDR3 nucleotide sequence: TGTGCCAGCAAGAGCTCCTATAATTCACCCCTCCACTTT. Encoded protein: CASKSSYNSPLHF.

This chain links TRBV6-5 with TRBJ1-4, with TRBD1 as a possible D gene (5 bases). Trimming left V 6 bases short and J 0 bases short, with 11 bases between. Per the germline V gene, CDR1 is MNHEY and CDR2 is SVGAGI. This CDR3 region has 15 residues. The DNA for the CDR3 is TGTGCCAGCAGCCGCGGGGGGGCAACTAATGAAAAACTGTTTTTT. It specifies CASSRGGATNEKLFF.

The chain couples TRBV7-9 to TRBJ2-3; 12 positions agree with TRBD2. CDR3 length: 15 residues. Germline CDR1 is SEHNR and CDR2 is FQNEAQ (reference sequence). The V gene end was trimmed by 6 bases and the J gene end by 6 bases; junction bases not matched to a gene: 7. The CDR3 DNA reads TGTGCCAGCAGTTCGACTAGCGGGGGTAGTGATACGCAGTATTTT. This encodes CASSSTSGGSDTQYF.

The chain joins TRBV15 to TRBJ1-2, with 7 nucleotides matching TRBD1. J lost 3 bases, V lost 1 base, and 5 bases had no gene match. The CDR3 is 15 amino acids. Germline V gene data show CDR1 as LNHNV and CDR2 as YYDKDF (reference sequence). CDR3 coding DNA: TGTGCCACCAGCAGAGTACGAACAGGGGACTATGGCTACACCTTC. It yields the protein CATSRVRTGDYGYTF.

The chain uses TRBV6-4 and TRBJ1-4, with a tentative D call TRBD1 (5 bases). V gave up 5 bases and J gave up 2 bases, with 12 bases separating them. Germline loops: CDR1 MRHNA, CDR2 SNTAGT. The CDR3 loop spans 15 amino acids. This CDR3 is CASSLSGGTNEKLFF. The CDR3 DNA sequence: TGTGCCAGCAGTCTATCGGGGGGTACTAATGAAAAACTGTTTTTT.

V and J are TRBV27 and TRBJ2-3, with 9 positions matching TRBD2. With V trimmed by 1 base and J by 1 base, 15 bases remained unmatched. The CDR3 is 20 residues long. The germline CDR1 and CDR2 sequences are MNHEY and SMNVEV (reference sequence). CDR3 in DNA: TGTGCCAGCAGTTTATTGCTGGCGGGGGGGCGCAAGGCCCGCACAGATACGCAGTATTTT. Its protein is CASSLLLAGGRKARTDTQYF.

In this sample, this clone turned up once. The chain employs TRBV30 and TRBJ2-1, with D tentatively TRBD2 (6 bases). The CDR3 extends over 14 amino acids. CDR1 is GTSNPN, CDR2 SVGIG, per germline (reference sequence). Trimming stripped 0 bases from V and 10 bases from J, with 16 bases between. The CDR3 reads CAWSVVSGRGEQFF. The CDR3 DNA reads TGTGCCTGGAGTGTAGTAAGTGGCCGGGGGGAGCAGTTCTTC.

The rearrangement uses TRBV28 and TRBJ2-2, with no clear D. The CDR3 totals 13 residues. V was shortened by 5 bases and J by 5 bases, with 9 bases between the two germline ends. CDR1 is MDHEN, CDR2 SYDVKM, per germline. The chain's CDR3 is CASSPRRTGELFF. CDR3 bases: TGTGCCAGCAGTCCACGGAGAACCGGGGAGCTGTTTTTT.

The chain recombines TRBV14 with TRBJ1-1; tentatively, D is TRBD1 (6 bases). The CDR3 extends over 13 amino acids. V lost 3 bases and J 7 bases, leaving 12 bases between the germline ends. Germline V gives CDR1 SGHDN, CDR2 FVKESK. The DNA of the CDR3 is TGTGCCAGCAGCCAGGGACATAGCCGTGAAGCTTTCTTT. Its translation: CASSQGHSREAFF.

The CDR3 region has the DNA TGTGCCAGCAAGGCAGGGGGCTCTGGCTACACCTTC. Its protein product is CASKAGGSGYTF. This rearrangement joins TRBV2 to TRBJ1-2; 8 nucleotides align to TRBD1. There are 12 residues in the CDR3. Germline CDR1 is SNHLY and CDR2 is FYNNEI. Unmatched junction bases numbered 5, after V lost 7 bases and J lost 7 bases.

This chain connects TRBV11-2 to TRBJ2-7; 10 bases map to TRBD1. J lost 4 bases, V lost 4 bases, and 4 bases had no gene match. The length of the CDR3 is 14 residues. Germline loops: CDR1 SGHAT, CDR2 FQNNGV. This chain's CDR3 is CASSSPGQGYEQYF. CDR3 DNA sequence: TGTGCCAGCAGCTCTCCGGGACAGGGGTACGAGCAGTACTTC.

This CDR3 is CASSLEGRGYEQYF. The CDR3 DNA follows: TGTGCCAGCAGCTTAGAGGGCAGGGGTTACGAGCAGTACTTC. The chain combines TRBV11-1 with TRBJ2-7; a weak D match, TRBD1 (6 bases). Between the trimmed V and J ends, which lost 1 base and 4 bases, there was a span of 11 bases. Germline assignment: CDR1 SGHAT and CDR2 FQDESV (reference sequence). The CDR3 spans 14 residues.

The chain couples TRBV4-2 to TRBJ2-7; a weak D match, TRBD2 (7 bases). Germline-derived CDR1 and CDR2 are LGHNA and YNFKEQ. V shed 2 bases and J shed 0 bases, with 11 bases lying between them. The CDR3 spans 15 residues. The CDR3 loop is CASSQRGGTSYEQYF. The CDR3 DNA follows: TGTGCCAGCAGCCAACGCGGGGGCACCTCCTACGAGCAGTACTTC.

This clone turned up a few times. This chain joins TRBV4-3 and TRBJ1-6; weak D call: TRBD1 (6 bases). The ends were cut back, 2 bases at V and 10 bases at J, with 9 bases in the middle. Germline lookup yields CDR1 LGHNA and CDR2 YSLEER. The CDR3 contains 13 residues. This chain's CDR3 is CASSQYTGSPLHF. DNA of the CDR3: TGCGCCAGCAGCCAATATACAGGGTCACCCCTCCACTTT.

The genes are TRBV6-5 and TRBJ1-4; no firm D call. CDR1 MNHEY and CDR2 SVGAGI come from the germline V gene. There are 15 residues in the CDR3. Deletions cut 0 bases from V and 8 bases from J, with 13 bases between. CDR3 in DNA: TGTGCCAGCAGTTACTCCTTCGGGAGTGCCGAAAAACTGTTTTTT. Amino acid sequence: CASSYSFGSAEKLFF.

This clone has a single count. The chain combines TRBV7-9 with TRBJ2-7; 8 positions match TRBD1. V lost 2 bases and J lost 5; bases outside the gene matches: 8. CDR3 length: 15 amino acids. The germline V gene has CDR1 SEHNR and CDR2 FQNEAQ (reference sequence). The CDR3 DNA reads TGTGCCAGCAGCTTATTAGCCAGGGGGCTCGACGAGCAGTACTTC. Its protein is CASSLLARGLDEQYF. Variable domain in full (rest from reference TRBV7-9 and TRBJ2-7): DTGVSQNPRHKITKRGQNVTFRCDPISEHNRLYWYRQTLGQGPEFLTYFQNEAQLEKSRLLSDRFSAERPKGSFSTLEIQRTEQGDSAMYLCASSLLARGLDEQYFGPGTRLTVT.

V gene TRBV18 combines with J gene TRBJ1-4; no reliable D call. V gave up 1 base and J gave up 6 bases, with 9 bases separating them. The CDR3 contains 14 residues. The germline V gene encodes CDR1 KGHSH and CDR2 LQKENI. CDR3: CASSPQALDEKLFF. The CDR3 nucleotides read TGTGCCAGCTCACCACAAGCACTTGATGAAAAACTGTTTTTT. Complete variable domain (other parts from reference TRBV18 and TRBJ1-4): NAGVMQNPRHLVRRRGQEARLRCSPMKGHSHVYWYRQLPEEGLKFMVYLQKENIIDESGMPKERFSAEFPKEGPSILRIQQVVRGDSAAYFCASSPQALDEKLFFGSGTQLSVL.

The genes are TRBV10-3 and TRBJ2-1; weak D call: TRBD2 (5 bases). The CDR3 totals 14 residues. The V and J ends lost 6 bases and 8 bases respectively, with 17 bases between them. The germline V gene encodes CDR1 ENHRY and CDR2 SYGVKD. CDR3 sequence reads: CAIRGLDGGDEQFF. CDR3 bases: TGTGCCATCAGAGGCCTTGATGGAGGCGATGAGCAGTTCTTC.

This CDR3 is CASSSGASYEQYF. DNA for the CDR3: TGTGCCAGCTCAAGCGGGGCCTCCTACGAGCAGTACTTC. The chain carries TRBV18 and TRBJ2-7; 7 bases agree with TRBD2. Unmatched junction bases numbered 1, after V lost 5 bases and J lost 0 bases. Germline CDR1 reads KGHSH; CDR2 reads LQKENI. The CDR3 contains 13 residues.